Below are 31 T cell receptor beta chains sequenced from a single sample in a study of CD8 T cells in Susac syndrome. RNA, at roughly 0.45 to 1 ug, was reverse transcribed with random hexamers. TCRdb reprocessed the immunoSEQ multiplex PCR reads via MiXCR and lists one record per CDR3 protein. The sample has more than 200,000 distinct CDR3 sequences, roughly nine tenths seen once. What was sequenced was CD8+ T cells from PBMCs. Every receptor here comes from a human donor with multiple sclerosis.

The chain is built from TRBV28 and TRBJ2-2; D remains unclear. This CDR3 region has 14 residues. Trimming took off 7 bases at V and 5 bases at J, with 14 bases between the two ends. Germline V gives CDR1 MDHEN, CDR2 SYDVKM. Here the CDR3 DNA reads TGTGCCAGCACCCCCAGAAGACCGACCGGGGAGCTGTTTTTT. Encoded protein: CASTPRRPTGELFF.

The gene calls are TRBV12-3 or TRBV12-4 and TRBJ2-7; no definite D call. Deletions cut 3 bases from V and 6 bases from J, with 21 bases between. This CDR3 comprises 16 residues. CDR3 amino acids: CASSFYTSLDKGEQYF. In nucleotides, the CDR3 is TGTGCCAGCAGTTTTTACACGAGCCTGGATAAGGGCGAGCAGTACTTC.

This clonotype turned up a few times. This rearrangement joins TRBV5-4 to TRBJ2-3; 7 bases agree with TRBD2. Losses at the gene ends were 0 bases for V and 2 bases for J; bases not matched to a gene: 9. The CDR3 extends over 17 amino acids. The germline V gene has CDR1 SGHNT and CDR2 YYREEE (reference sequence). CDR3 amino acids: CASSLAASGLVTDTQYF. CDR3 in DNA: TGTGCCAGCAGCTTGGCGGCTAGCGGCCTCGTCACAGATACGCAGTATTTT.

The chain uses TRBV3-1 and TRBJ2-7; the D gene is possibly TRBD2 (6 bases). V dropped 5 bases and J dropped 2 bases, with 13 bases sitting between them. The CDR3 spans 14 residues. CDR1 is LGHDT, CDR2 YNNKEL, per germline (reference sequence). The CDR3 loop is CASSVGDSAYEQYF. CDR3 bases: TGTGCCAGCAGCGTGGGGGACTCAGCCTACGAGCAGTACTTC.

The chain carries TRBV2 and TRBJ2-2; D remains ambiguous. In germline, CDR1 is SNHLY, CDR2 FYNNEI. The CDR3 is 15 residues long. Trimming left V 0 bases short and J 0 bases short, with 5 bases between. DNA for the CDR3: TGTGCCAGCAGTGAAGCGCTTTCGAACACCGGGGAGCTGTTTTTT. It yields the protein CASSEALSNTGELFF.

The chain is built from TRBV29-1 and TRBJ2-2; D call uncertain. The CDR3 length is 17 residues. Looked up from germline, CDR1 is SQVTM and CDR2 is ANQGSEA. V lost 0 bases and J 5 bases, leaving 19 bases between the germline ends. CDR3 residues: CSVEDGSAQVGTGELFF. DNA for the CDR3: TGCAGCGTTGAAGATGGATCTGCTCAGGTGGGGACCGGGGAGCTGTTTTTT.

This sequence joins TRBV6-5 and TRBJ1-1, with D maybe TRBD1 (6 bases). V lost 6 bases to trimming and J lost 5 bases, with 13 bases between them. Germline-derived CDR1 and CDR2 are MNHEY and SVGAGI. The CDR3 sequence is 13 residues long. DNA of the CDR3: TGTGCCAGCAGGCCAACCCAGGGGACTGAAGCTTTCTTT. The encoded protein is CASRPTQGTEAFF.

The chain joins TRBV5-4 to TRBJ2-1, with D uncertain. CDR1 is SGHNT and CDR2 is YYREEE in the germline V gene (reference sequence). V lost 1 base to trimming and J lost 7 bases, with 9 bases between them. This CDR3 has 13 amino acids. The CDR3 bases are TGTGCCAGCAGCTTGCCCCCTTTTAATGAGCAGTTCTTC. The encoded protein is CASSLPPFNEQFF.

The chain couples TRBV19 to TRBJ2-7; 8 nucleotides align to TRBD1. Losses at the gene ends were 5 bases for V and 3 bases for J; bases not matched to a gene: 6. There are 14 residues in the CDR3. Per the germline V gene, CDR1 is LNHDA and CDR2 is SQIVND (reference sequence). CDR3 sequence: CASSADRGHYEQYF. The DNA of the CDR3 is TGTGCCAGTAGTGCCGACAGGGGACACTACGAGCAGTACTTC.

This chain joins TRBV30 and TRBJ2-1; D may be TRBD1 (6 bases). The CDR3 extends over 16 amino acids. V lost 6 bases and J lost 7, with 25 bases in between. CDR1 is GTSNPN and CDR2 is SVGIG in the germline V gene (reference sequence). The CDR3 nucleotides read TGTGCCTGCCGAACTACAGGGTATCCCTTCAGGAATGAGCAGTTCTTC. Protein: CACRTTGYPFRNEQFF.

The CDR3 sequence: CASSKNRAANTGELFF. The CDR3 DNA reads TGTGCCAGTAGTAAGAACAGGGCTGCGAACACCGGGGAGCTGTTTTTT. The rearrangement joins TRBV19 to TRBJ2-2; TRBD1 might be the D (6 bases). Germline V gene lookup returns CDR1 LNHDA and CDR2 SQIVND (reference sequence). The CDR3 has 16 residues. Between the trimmed V and J ends, which lost 4 bases and 0 bases, there was a span of 12 bases. Filled out from reference TRBV19 and TRBJ2-2, the complete variable domain reads DGGITQSPKYLFRKEGQNVTLSCEQNLNHDAMYWYRQDPGQGLRLIYYSQIVNDFQKGDIAEGYSVSREKKESFPLTVTSAQKNPTAFYLCASSKNRAANTGELFFGEGSRLTVL.

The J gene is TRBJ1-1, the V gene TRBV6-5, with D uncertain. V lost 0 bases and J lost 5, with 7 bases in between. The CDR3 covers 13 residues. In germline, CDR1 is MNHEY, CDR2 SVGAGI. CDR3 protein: CASSYSILTEAFF. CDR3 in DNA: TGTGCCAGCAGTTACTCTATTCTTACTGAAGCTTTCTTT.

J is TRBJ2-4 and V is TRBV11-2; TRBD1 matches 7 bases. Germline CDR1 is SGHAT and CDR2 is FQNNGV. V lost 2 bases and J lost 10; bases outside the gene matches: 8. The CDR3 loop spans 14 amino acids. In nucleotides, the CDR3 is TGTGCCAGCAGCTTATACAGGGGACCCGTGATTCAGTACTTC. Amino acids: CASSLYRGPVIQYF. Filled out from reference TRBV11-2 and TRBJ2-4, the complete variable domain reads EAGVAQSPRYKIIEKRQSVAFWCNPISGHATLYWYQQILGQGPKLLIQFQNNGVVDDSQLPKDRFSAERLKGVDSTLKIQPAKLEDSAVYLCASSLYRGPVIQYFGAGTRLSVL.

The CDR3 is CASGTGFTYEQYF. Here the CDR3 DNA reads TGTGCCAGCGGGACAGGGTTCACCTACGAGCAGTACTTC. This chain joins TRBV9 and TRBJ2-7, with 9 nucleotides matching TRBD1. The V gene end was trimmed by 7 bases and the J gene end by 2 bases; junction bases not matched to a gene: 4. The CDR3 extends over 13 amino acids. CDR1 SGDLS and CDR2 YYNGEE come from the germline V gene.

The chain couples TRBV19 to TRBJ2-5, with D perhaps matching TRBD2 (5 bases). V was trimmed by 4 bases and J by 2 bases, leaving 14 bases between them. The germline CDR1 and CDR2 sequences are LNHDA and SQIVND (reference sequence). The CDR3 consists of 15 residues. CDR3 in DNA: TGTGCCAGTAGTACGTCTGGCGGAGGACAAGAGACCCAGTACTTC. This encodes CASSTSGGGQETQYF.

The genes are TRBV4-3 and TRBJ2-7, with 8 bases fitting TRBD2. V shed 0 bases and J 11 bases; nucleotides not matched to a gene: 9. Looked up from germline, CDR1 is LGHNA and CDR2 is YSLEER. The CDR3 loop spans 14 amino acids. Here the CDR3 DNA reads TGCGCCAGCAGCCAAGATCGGGGGGGGTCTGAGAAGTACTTC. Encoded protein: CASSQDRGGSEKYF.

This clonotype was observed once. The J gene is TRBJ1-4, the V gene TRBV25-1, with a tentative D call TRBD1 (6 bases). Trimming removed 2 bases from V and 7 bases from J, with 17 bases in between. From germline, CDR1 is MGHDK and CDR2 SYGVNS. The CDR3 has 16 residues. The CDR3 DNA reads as TGTGCCAGCAGTGAAGGGTCGGTGGCAGGGGTTGAAAAACTGTTTTTT. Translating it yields CASSEGSVAGVEKLFF.

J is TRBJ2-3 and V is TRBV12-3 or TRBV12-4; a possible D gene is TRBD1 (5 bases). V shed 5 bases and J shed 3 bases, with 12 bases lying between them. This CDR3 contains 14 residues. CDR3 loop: CASSPWTLTDTQYF. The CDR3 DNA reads TGTGCCAGCAGTCCATGGACACTAACAGATACGCAGTATTTT.

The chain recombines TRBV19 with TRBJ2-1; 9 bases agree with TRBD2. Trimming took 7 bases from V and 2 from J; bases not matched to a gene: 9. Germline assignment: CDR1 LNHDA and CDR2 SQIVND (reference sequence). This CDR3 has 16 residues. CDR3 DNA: TGTGCCAGTACCAGGGGTAGCGGGGGACCCTACAATGAGCAGTTCTTC. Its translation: CASTRGSGGPYNEQFF. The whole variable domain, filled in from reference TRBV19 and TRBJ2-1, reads DGGITQSPKYLFRKEGQNVTLSCEQNLNHDAMYWYRQDPGQGLRLIYYSQIVNDFQKGDIAEGYSVSREKKESFPLTVTSAQKNPTAFYLCASTRGSGGPYNEQFFGPGTRLTVL.

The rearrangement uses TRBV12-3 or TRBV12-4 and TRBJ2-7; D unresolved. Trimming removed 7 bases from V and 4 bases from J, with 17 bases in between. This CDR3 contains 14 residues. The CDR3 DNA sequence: TGTGCCAGCAATCCGAAGGGCATTTCGTACGAGCAGTACTTC. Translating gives CASNPKGISYEQYF.

CDR3 residues: CASSPPHGTLLSTDTQYF. The CDR3, as DNA: TGTGCCAGCTCACCACCTCACGGGACCCTACTTAGCACAGATACGCAGTATTTT. The V call is TRBV18, the J call TRBJ2-3; D may be TRBD1 or TRBD2 (5 bases each). CDR1 and CDR2 from the germline V gene are KGHSH and LQKENI. Trimming left V 0 bases short and J 0 bases short, with 16 bases between. CDR3 length: 18 amino acids.

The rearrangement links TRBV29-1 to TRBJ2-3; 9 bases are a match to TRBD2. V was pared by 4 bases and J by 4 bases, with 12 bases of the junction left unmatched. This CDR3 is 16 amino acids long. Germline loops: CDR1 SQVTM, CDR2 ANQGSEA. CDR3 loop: CSVAGWREGRADTQYF. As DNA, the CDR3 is TGCAGCGTTGCGGGGTGGCGGGAGGGCCGAGCAGATACGCAGTATTTT.

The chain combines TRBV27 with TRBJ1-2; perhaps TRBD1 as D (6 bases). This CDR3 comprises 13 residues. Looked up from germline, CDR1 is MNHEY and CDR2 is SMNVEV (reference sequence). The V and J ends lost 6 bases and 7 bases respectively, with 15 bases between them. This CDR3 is CASSQTGNSGYTF. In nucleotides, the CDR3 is TGTGCCAGCAGCCAGACAGGAAATAGTGGCTACACCTTC.

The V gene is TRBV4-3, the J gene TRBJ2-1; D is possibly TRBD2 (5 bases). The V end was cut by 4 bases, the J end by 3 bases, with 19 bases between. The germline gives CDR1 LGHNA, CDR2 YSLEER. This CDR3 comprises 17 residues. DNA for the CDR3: TGCGCCAGCAGCCCAAAAAGGTGGGAGAGCGACTACAATGAGCAGTTCTTC. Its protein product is CASSPKRWESDYNEQFF.

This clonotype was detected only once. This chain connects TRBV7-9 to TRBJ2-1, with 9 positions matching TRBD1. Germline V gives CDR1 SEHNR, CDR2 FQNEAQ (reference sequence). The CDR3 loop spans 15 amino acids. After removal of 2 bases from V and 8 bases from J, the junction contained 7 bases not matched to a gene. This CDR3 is CASSLTGGPLDEQFF. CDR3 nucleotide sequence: TGTGCCAGCAGCTTAACAGGGGGCCCATTGGATGAGCAGTTCTTC.

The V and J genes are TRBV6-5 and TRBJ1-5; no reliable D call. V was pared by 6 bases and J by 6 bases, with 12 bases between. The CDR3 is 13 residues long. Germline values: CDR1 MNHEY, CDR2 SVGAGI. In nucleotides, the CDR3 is TGTGCCAGCAGAGCGGGTTCGGGTCAGCCCCAGCATTTT. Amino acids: CASRAGSGQPQHF.

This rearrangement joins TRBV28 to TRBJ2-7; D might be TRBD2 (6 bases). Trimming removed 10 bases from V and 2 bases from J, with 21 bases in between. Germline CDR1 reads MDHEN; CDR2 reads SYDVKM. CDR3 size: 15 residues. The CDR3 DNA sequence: TGTGCCACCTATACCGTCCGGGACTGGGCCTACGAGCAGTACTTC. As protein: CATYTVRDWAYEQYF. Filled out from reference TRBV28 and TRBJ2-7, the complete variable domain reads DVKVTQSSRYLVKRTGEKVFLECVQDMDHENMFWYRQDPGLGLRLIYFSYDVKMKEKGDIPEGYSVSREKKERFSLILESASTNQTSMYLCATYTVRDWAYEQYFGPGTRLTVT.

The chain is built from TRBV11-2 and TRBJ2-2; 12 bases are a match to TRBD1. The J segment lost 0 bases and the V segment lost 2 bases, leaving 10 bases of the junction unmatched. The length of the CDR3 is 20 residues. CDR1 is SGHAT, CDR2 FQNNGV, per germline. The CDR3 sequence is CASSLPGTGGSTPNTGELFF. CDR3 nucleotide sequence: TGTGCCAGCAGCTTACCCGGGACAGGGGGCTCAACCCCGAACACCGGGGAGCTGTTTTTT.

The CDR3 DNA follows: TGTGCCAGCAGCTTTTCGGTGGGGCCGGAGCAGTACTTC. This gives the protein CASSFSVGPEQYF. V gene TRBV7-9 combines with J gene TRBJ2-7; possibly TRBD1 for D (5 bases). Trimming took off 3 bases at V and 7 bases at J, with 13 bases between the two ends. This CDR3 has 13 amino acids. CDR1 is SEHNR and CDR2 is FQNEAQ in the germline V gene (reference sequence). Filled out from reference TRBV7-9 and TRBJ2-7, the complete variable domain reads DTGVSQNPRHKITKRGQNVTFRCDPISEHNRLYWYRQTLGQGPEFLTYFQNEAQLEKSRLLSDRFSAERPKGSFSTLEIQRTEQGDSAMYLCASSFSVGPEQYFGPGTRLTVT.

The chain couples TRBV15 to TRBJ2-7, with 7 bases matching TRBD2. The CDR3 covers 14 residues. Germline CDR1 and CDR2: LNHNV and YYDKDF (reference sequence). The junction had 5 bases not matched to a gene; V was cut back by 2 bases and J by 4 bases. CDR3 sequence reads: CATSRRGGTYEQYF. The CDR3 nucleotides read TGTGCCACCAGCAGACGGGGAGGGACGTACGAGCAGTACTTC.

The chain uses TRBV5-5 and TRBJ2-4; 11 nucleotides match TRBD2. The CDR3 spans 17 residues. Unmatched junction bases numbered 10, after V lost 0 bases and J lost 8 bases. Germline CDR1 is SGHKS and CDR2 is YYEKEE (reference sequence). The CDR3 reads CASSLGISGGADDIQYF. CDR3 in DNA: TGTGCCAGCAGCTTGGGGATTAGCGGGGGGGCTGATGACATTCAGTACTTC. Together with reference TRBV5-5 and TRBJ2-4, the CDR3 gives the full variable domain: DAGVTQSPTHLIKTRGQQVTLRCSPISGHKSVSWYQQVLGQGPQFIFQYYEKEERGRGNFPDRFSARQFPNYSSELNVNALLLGDSALYLCASSLGISGGADDIQYFGAGTRLSVL.